The following is a TCR beta chain sequence with its context. This sample is drawn from a study of blood T cell repertoires in COVID-19. Study-level information: There were acute and convalescent COVID-19 samples, and they came from the United States, Italy and Spain.

Some clones are missing from TCRdb's copy, which holds only in-frame ones; the method was immunoSEQ multiplex PCR. The data show hundreds of thousands of clones, roughly 84% seen once. Between the trimmed V and J ends, which lost 4 bases and 5 bases, there was a span of 11 bases. From germline, CDR1 is SGHAT and CDR2 FQDESV (reference sequence). This CDR3 is built from 13 residues. Participant ages covered about 18 to 89 years across about 25 US areas. Donors in Cohort 3 counted as recovered after two negative PCRs, clearance, or symptom resolution. The sequence derives from a woman in her twenties or thirties who had recovered from COVID-19. This chain links TRBV11-1 with TRBJ2-5; D is unclear. The sequenced sample was PBMCs or T cells enriched from blood (not recorded which). This chain's CDR3 is CASSSRSLETQYF. Written as DNA, the CDR3 is TGTGCCAGCAGCTCTAGAAGCCTGGAGACCCAGTACTTC.